These T cell receptor beta chains were read from a single sample in a study of blood T cell repertoires in COVID-19. The method was immunoSEQ multiplex PCR; TCRdb's version includes in-frame clones alone and lacks a portion of them. Altogether some 74,000 clones are present, 88% being singletons, with the ten largest covering around 28%. Sequencing input: peripheral blood. The receptors originated from a man aged 45-65 years with acute or convalescent COVID-19. Both conserved end residues are part of each CDR3. The order of the fields is CDR3 protein, V gene, CDR3 length.

CDR3aa: CSVGAGDSNQPQHF
v_gene: TRBV29-1
len: 14

CDR3aa: CASSLSRDSSYNSPLHF
v_gene: TRBV27
len: 17

CDR3aa: CASRQQNTGELFF
v_gene: TRBV6-4
len: 13

CDR3aa: CAWSVSGSAYEQYF
v_gene: TRBV30
len: 14

CDR3aa: CASETGSSYNSPLHF
v_gene: TRBV2
len: 15

CDR3aa: CASSYGTGSNEKLFF
v_gene: TRBV6-5
len: 15

CDR3aa: CASSSWTGLVSPLHF
v_gene: TRBV7-6
len: 15

CDR3aa: CASSERSYGAYEQYF
v_gene: TRBV6-1
len: 15

CDR3aa: CASSASRDSGNTIYF
v_gene: TRBV9
len: 15

CDR3aa: CASSAGTADKGEQYF
v_gene: TRBV19
len: 15

CDR3aa: CASSRTGSSYNEQFF
v_gene: TRBV7-3
len: 15

CDR3aa: CASSIEVQGKSPLHF
v_gene: TRBV19
len: 15

CDR3aa: CASSQGNTQYF
v_gene: TRBV6-6
len: 11

CDR3aa: CASSVTGGAYGYTF
v_gene: TRBV9
len: 14

CDR3aa: CASTSGESPFSSYNEQFF
v_gene: TRBV3-1/TRBV3-2
len: 18

CDR3aa: CASSAWDRGREKLFF
v_gene: TRBV13
len: 15

CDR3aa: CATSDLTVNYGYTF
v_gene: TRBV24-1
len: 14

CDR3aa: CASSLYTDSSYNSPLHF
v_gene: TRBV7-8
len: 17

CDR3aa: CSARTGHEQYF
v_gene: TRBV20-1
len: 11

CDR3aa: CASSQQAENTGELFF
v_gene: TRBV7-3
len: 15

CDR3aa: CASRLAGGRGDTQYF
v_gene: TRBV4-1
len: 15

CDR3aa: CASSGRGETQYF
v_gene: TRBV2
len: 12

CDR3aa: CASSLQGPSGYTF
v_gene: TRBV6-5
len: 13